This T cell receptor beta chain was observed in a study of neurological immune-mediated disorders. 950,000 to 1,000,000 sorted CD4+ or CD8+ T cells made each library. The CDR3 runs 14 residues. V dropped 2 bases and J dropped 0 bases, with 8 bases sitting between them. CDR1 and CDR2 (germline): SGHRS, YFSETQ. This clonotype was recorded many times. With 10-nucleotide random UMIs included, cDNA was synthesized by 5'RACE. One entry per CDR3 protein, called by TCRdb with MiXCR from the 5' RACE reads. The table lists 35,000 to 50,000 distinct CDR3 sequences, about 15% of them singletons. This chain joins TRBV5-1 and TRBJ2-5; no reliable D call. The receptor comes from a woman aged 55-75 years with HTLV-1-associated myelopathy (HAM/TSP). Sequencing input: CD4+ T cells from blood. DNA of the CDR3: TGCGCCAGCAGCTTCGCAGACTACCAAGAGACCCAGTACTTC. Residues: CASSFADYQETQYF.